Below, 18 T cell receptor beta chains from the same sample are listed, as sequenced in a study of identical twins. TCRdb redid the calling of the 5' RACE reads with MiXCR, one entry per CDR3 protein. Found here are approximately 700,000 distinct CDR3 sequences, 5.5% to 6.5% of them singletons; the top ten hold about 1.8%. Sequenced sample: naive T cells sorted from blood. These TCRs come from a man aged 18 to 29 in good health.

This clonotype appeared a few times. The chain joins TRBV11-2 to TRBJ2-5; 9 nucleotides align to TRBD1. Germline V gene data show CDR1 as SGHAT and CDR2 as FQNNGV. The V and J ends lost 11 bases and 3 bases, in that order; junction bases with no gene match: 7. This CDR3 comprises 13 residues. The CDR3 here is CAAGQGIEETQYF. CDR3 DNA: TGTGCCGCGGGACAGGGCATTGAAGAGACCCAGTACTTC.

This clonotype was recorded many times. The chain couples TRBV20-1 to TRBJ1-5; TRBD1 might be the D (5 bases). Per germline, CDR1 DFQATT and CDR2 SNEGSKA (reference sequence). V lost 5 bases and J 1 base, leaving 15 bases between the germline ends. The CDR3 covers 15 residues. The CDR3 is CSAWQGAGSNQPQHF. DNA for the CDR3: TGCAGTGCTTGGCAGGGTGCCGGGAGCAATCAGCCCCAGCATTTT.

The chain has TRBV5-1 and TRBJ1-2, with 8 bases identical to TRBD1. Germline V gene data show CDR1 as SGHRS and CDR2 as YFSETQ. CDR3 length equals 16 residues. The V segment lost 0 bases and the J segment 3 bases; nucleotides outside the gene matches: 7. The CDR3 region has the DNA TGCGCCAGCAGCTTGGCCGGGACAGGCTTCGACTATGGCTACACCTTC. The encoded protein is CASSLAGTGFDYGYTF.

The chain carries TRBV6-1 and TRBJ2-3; TRBD2 aligns across 13 bases. The V gene end was trimmed by 8 bases and the J gene end by 4 bases; junction bases not matched to a gene: 15. Germline lookup yields CDR1 MNHNS and CDR2 SASEGT. This CDR3 has 18 residues. The CDR3 loop is CASLGLAGTRGWADTQYF. CDR3 bases: TGTGCCAGCCTGGGACTAGCGGGAACGCGAGGGTGGGCAGATACGCAGTATTTT.

This clonotype has a count of ten or more. V and J are TRBV27 and TRBJ2-5, with a possible D match to TRBD1 (6 bases). Germline V lookup: CDR1 MNHEY, CDR2 SMNVEV (reference sequence). V was pared by 0 bases and J by 2 bases, with 16 bases between. This CDR3 has 17 amino acids. The CDR3 reads CASSLSGHTRIQETQYF. Here the CDR3 DNA reads TGTGCCAGCAGTTTATCGGGACACACTCGTATACAAGAGACCCAGTACTTC.

This clonotype was counted ten times or more. The chain carries TRBV29-1 and TRBJ2-1; D not certain. The CDR3 totals 12 residues. CDR1 and CDR2 (germline): SQVTM, ANQGSEA. V was clipped by 5 bases and J by 5 bases, with 10 bases between them. The DNA of the CDR3 is TGCAGCGTTCCCAGCGTCCACAATGAGCAGTTCTTC. It is translated as CSVPSVHNEQFF.

This clonotype was seen a handful of times. The chain recombines TRBV9 with TRBJ1-2; D gene unclear. Germline CDR1 is SGDLS and CDR2 is YYNGEE. The CDR3 sequence is 12 residues long. V lost 0 bases, J lost 7 bases, and 7 bases lay in between. CDR3 in amino acids: CASSVGPLGYTF. CDR3 sequence (DNA): TGTGCCAGCAGCGTAGGACCTCTTGGCTACACCTTC.

The table lists this clonotype with many counts. The chain recombines TRBV10-3 with TRBJ2-1; 8 bases map to TRBD2. The CDR3 contains 11 residues. CDR1 and CDR2 from the germline V gene are ENHRY and SYGVKD. With V trimmed by 10 bases and J by 9 bases, 5 bases remained unmatched. The CDR3 DNA sequence: TGTGCCACACGGGAGGGCGGTGAGCAGTTCTTC. Translation gives CATREGGEQFF.

This clonotype came up a few times. This chain connects TRBV2 to TRBJ2-3; perhaps TRBD2 as D (5 bases). This CDR3 spans 15 amino acids. V dropped 3 bases and J dropped 4 bases, with 14 bases sitting between them. Germline loops: CDR1 SNHLY, CDR2 FYNNEI. The CDR3 nucleotides are TGTGCCAGCAGTGAGGTCGGGGAGTACGCAGATACGCAGTATTTT. It is translated as CASSEVGEYADTQYF.

This clonotype was recorded a few times. The chain uses TRBV28 and TRBJ2-5; TRBD2 agrees at 13 bases. V lost 10 bases and J lost 4; bases outside the gene matches: 3. Germline CDR1 MDHEN, CDR2 SYDVKM. This CDR3 has 13 amino acids. For the CDR3, the DNA is TGTGCCACTCGGACTAGCGGGAGAGAGACCCAGTACTTC. As protein: CATRTSGRETQYF. Supplemented by reference TRBV28 and TRBJ2-5, the full variable domain reads DVKVTQSSRYLVKRTGEKVFLECVQDMDHENMFWYRQDPGLGLRLIYFSYDVKMKEKGDIPEGYSVSREKKERFSLILESASTNQTSMYLCATRTSGRETQYFGPGTRLLVL.

This clonotype has a count of ten or more. V usage is TRBV25-1 and J usage is TRBJ2-1; TRBD2 matches at 10 bases. This CDR3 is built from 15 residues. The germline V gene encodes CDR1 MGHDK and CDR2 SYGVNS. Unmatched junction bases numbered 8, after V lost 5 bases and J lost 7 bases. CDR3 nucleotide sequence: TGTGCCAGCAGTCCCCTAGCGGGAGATATGAATGAGCAGTTCTTC. This translates into CASSPLAGDMNEQFF.

The table lists this clonotype with many counts. The chain couples TRBV10-3 to TRBJ2-1; TRBD1 agrees at 8 bases. This CDR3 is 11 amino acids long. Trimming removed 6 bases from V and 10 bases from J; junction bases left unmatched: 2. In germline, CDR1 is ENHRY, CDR2 SYGVKD. CDR3 protein: CAISGQGEQFF. CDR3 coding DNA: TGTGCCATCAGCGGACAGGGCGAGCAGTTCTTC.

The sample holds many counts of this clonotype. V is TRBV10-3 and J is TRBJ1-3, with D possibly matching TRBD1 (6 bases). This CDR3 comprises 16 residues. V gave up 3 bases and J gave up 4 bases, with 16 bases separating them. Germline V CDR1 and CDR2: ENHRY, SYGVKD. The DNA of the CDR3 is TGTGCCATCAGTGAAAAGGGCACAGGGTCCGGAAACACCATATATTTT. This gives the protein CAISEKGTGSGNTIYF.

A few counts support this clonotype. The chain couples TRBV12-3 or TRBV12-4 to TRBJ1-1; the match to TRBD1 covers 12 bases. There are 17 residues in the CDR3. Losses at the gene ends were 3 bases for V and 1 base for J; bases not matched to a gene: 6. The CDR3 protein is CASSFWDRGLPNTEAFF. DNA of the CDR3: TGTGCCAGCAGTTTCTGGGACAGGGGGCTCCCGAACACTGAAGCTTTCTTT.

This clonotype was counted ten times or more. V and J are TRBV7-2 and TRBJ2-7; D ambiguous. In germline, CDR1 is SGHTA, CDR2 FQGNSA. The CDR3 covers 15 residues. Deletions cut 1 base from V and 0 bases from J, with 10 bases between. This CDR3 reads CASSLDSRSSYEQYV. The CDR3 coding sequence is TGTGCCAGCAGCTTAGACTCGCGTAGCTCCTACGAGCAGTACGTC.

This clonotype was picked up many times. The genes are TRBV10-3 and TRBJ2-7; 7 bases align to TRBD2. Trimming took 4 bases from V and 2 from J; bases not matched to a gene: 5. Germline loops: CDR1 ENHRY, CDR2 SYGVKD. The CDR3 totals 14 residues. The CDR3: CAISAGGLTYEQYF. In nucleotides, the CDR3 is TGTGCCATCAGTGCGGGAGGCCTAACCTACGAGCAGTACTTC.

This clonotype was detected a few times. The chain links TRBV27 to TRBJ1-6; D is ambiguous. This CDR3 is 15 amino acids long. Germline loops: CDR1 MNHEY, CDR2 SMNVEV (reference sequence). The V end lost 5 bases, the J end lost 7 bases, and 15 bases lay between the germline ends. The CDR3 region has the DNA TGTGCCAGCAGTCCCAAGGGCCTGAAAAATTCACCCCTCCACTTT. Protein product: CASSPKGLKNSPLHF.

V usage is TRBV2 and J usage is TRBJ1-5; 7 bases align to TRBD1. The CDR3 loop spans 13 amino acids. Germline values: CDR1 SNHLY, CDR2 FYNNEI. Germline trimming cut 7 bases from V and 4 bases from J; bases unmatched to any gene: 4. The CDR3 bases are TGTGCCAGCAACCGGGACAGTAATCAGCCCCAGCATTTT. It encodes CASNRDSNQPQHF.